Listed here are 10 T cell receptor beta chains from one sample, sequenced in a study of blood T cell repertoires in COVID-19. Sequenced by immunoSEQ multiplex PCR; TCRdb stores in-frame clones only, minus some. Of some 41,000 clones listed, approximately 86% are singletons. The source material was peripheral blood. The receptors were sampled from a man aged 35 to 55 with active COVID-19.

The rearrangement links TRBV12-5 to TRBJ2-1; no firm D call. The CDR3 length is 11 residues. Per germline, CDR1 LGHNT and CDR2 FRNRAP. V was pared by 6 bases and J by 5 bases, with 5 bases between. The DNA for the CDR3 is TGTGCTAGTGGACAGAACAATGAGCAGTTCTTC. Encoded protein: CASGQNNEQFF.

The chain joins TRBV5-5 to TRBJ1-4, with unresolved D. Germline lookup yields CDR1 SGHKS and CDR2 YYEKEE (reference sequence). V was shortened by 4 bases and J by 4 bases, with 14 bases between the two germline ends. The length of the CDR3 is 15 residues. The CDR3, as DNA: TGTGCCAGCAGCCCCACCGGCAGGTTTAATGAAAAACTGTTTTTT. Protein: CASSPTGRFNEKLFF.

The chain carries TRBV18 and TRBJ1-6; tentative D call: TRBD1 (5 bases). This CDR3 has 17 residues. Germline CDR1 reads KGHSH; CDR2 reads LQKENI. Trimming pared 2 bases from V and 4 bases from J, leaving 15 bases between. CDR3 DNA: TGTGCCAGCTCACCAACAATCGGAGACAGTTATAATTCACCCCTCCACTTT. Its translation is CASSPTIGDSYNSPLHF.

The chain links TRBV4-1 to TRBJ2-7, with D unclear. V lost 0 bases and J lost 5, with 14 bases in between. This CDR3 spans 15 amino acids. The germline CDR1 and CDR2 sequences are MGHRA and YSYEKL. The CDR3 loop reads CASSQEPPEAHEQYF. CDR3 bases: TGCGCCAGCAGCCAAGAACCTCCCGAGGCCCACGAGCAGTACTTC.

The gene calls are TRBV3-1 (or the pseudogene TRBV3-2) and TRBJ1-3; D is unclear. Germline V gives CDR1 LGHDT, CDR2 YNNKEL (reference sequence). The CDR3 contains 16 residues. V was clipped by 5 bases and J by 4 bases, with 18 bases between them. Here the CDR3 reads CASSGRRVSGGNTIYF. The CDR3, as DNA: TGTGCCAGCAGCGGCCGTCGGGTATCTGGGGGAAACACCATATATTTT.

The chain recombines TRBV5-1 with TRBJ2-1, with TRBD2 as a possible D gene (7 bases). Germline V gene data show CDR1 as SGHRS and CDR2 as YFSETQ. This CDR3 has 20 amino acids. Between the trimmed V and J ends, which lost 0 bases and 2 bases, there was a span of 24 bases. DNA for the CDR3: TGCGCCAGCAGCTTGGCGTTCGGGGGGCTGGGGCTAGCCACCTACAATGAGCAGTTCTTC. It is translated as CASSLAFGGLGLATYNEQFF.

V and J are TRBV3-1 (or the pseudogene TRBV3-2) and TRBJ1-1, with 7 positions matching TRBD1. The V and J ends lost 4 bases and 6 bases, in that order; junction bases with no gene match: 8. CDR1 is LGHDT, CDR2 YNNKEL, per germline (reference sequence). The CDR3 has 14 amino acids. The CDR3 DNA is TGTGCCAGCAGCCGGACAGGCCTTGGGGCTGAAGCTTTCTTT. This codes for CASSRTGLGAEAFF.

This chain connects TRBV5-1 to TRBJ1-3; D is ambiguous. CDR1 SGHRS and CDR2 YFSETQ come from the germline V gene. The CDR3 is 14 amino acids. The V end lost 2 bases, the J end lost 0 bases, and 6 bases lay between the germline ends. CDR3: CASSLTASGNTIYF. CDR3 sequence (DNA): TGCGCCAGCAGCTTAACTGCCTCTGGAAACACCATATATTTT.

This rearrangement joins TRBV6-5 to TRBJ2-1; D is ambiguous. CDR3 length equals 14 residues. Germline CDR1 reads MNHEY; CDR2 reads SVGAGI. Trimming took 7 bases from V and 5 from J, leaving 15 bases between them. The CDR3 bases are TGTGCCAGCAAAGTGAGAAAACCTCACAATGAGCAGTTCTTC. Translation gives CASKVRKPHNEQFF.

This clone was detected only a few times. This chain uses TRBV2 with TRBJ1-5; 9 bases align to TRBD1. Trimming removed 8 bases from V and 5 bases from J; junction bases left unmatched: 7. This CDR3 region has 14 residues. Per germline, CDR1 SNHLY and CDR2 FYNNEI. The CDR3 nucleotides read TGTGCCAGCGGGGGGACAGGGAGGGATCAGCCCCAGCATTTT. The encoded protein is CASGGTGRDQPQHF.